Sequencing of this T cell receptor beta chain was carried out in a study of PD-L1 blockade in urothelial cancer. Study background: Patients had been given 0 to 3 earlier chemotherapy regimens. The authors examined blood 3 weeks (second dose) and 6 weeks after treatment start.

Here immunoSEQ multiplex PCR was the method, and the copy in TCRdb shows in-frame clones only, minus some. The table lists 53,000 or so clones, approximately 83% of them singletons. V was pared by 4 bases and J by 7 bases, with 12 bases between. Germline values: CDR1 SGHRS, CDR2 YFSETQ. This CDR3 is built from 12 residues. The sequencing used PBMCs, collected around atezolizumab (anti-PD-L1) treatment. The chain recombines TRBV5-1 with TRBJ2-7; possibly TRBD1 for D (6 bases). The source of this sequence is a man aged 60-69 years with urothelial cancer. DNA for the CDR3: TGCGCCAGCAGCCCAGGGACAAGGGAGCAGTACTTC. Protein product: CASSPGTREQYF. Combining the CDR3 with reference TRBV5-1 and TRBJ2-7 gives the whole variable domain KAGVTQTPRYLIKTRGQQVTLSCSPISGHRSVSWYQQTPGQGLQFLFEYFSETQRNKGNFPGRFSGRQFSNSRSEMNVSTLELGDSALYLCASSPGTREQYFGPGTRLTVT.